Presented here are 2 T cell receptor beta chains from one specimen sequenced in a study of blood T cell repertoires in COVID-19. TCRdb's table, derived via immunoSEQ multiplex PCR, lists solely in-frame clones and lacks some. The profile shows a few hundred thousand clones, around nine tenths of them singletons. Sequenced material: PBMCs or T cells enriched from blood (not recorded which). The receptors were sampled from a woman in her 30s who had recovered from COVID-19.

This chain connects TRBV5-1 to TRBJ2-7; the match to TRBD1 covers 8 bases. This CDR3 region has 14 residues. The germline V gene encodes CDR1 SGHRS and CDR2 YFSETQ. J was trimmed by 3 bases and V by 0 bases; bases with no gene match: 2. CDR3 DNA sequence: TGCGCCAGCAGCTTGGGGACAGGGCTCTACGAGCAGTACTTC. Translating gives CASSLGTGLYEQYF.

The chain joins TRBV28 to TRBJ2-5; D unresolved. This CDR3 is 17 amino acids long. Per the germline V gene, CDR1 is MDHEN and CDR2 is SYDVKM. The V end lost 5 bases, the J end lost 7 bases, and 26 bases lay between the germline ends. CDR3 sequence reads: CASSLLSSTGAEWTQYF. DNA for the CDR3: TGTGCCAGCAGTCTGCTCAGTTCGACCGGAGCCGAATGGACCCAGTACTTC.